This TCR beta chain was identified in a study of cytomegalovirus exposure and HLA in healthy donors. Assay: immunoSEQ multiplex PCR; the TCRdb copy retains only in-frame clones and omits some. The sample comprises about 120,000 clones, 89% of which are singletons, and 1.1% rests with the top ten. In germline, CDR1 is WNHNN, CDR2 SYGVQD (reference sequence). CDR3 length: 15 amino acids. Trimming cost V 4 bases and J 0 bases, with 7 bases left between them. This clone occurred a few times. This receptor was obtained from a woman between 18 and 30 years old in good health and CMV-seronegative. The rearrangement links TRBV10-1 to TRBJ1-6; no reliable D call. Sequences were obtained from PBMCs. This chain's CDR3 is CASSVAGSYNSPLHF. The CDR3 nucleotides are TGCGCCAGCAGTGTGGCAGGCTCCTATAATTCACCCCTCCACTTT.